A few counts support the clone carrying this T cell receptor beta chain. What it recognizes is unknown. These data originate in a study of cytomegalovirus exposure and HLA in healthy donors. General study findings and limits: Later on, an analysis tied some 17,000 TCR beta sequences to HLA alleles at 0.05 false discovery rate.

The CDR3 extends over 18 amino acids. The V and J ends lost 2 bases and 4 bases, in that order; junction bases with no gene match: 12. CDR1 MGHRA and CDR2 YSYEKL come from the germline V gene. In the PCR, 60 Vbeta and 13 Jbeta primers were used. Sequencing used immunoSEQ multiplex PCR; TCRdb keeps in-frame clones, though not all of them. The repertoire holds approximately 27,000 clones, with around 64% as singletons. The source is a woman in her forties or fifties in good health and CMV-seronegative. The specimen sequenced was PBMCs. The rearrangement links TRBV4-1 to TRBJ2-2; 8 nucleotides line up with TRBD2. The CDR3 region has the DNA TGCGCCAGCAGCCAACCGATGGCGGAGCGGGGGATCACCGGGGAGCTGTTTTTT. Its translation: CASSQPMAERGITGELFF.